The 3 T cell receptor beta chains below were found in one sample sequenced in a study of blood T cell repertoires in COVID-19. Some clones are missing from TCRdb's copy, which holds only in-frame ones; the method was immunoSEQ multiplex PCR. Of around 250,000 clones listed, over 75% were seen once; the top ten hold approximately 2%. The sequencing input was PBMCs or T cells enriched from blood (not recorded which). The receptors were sampled from a woman between 45 and 60 years old who had recovered from COVID-19.

The CDR3 loop is CASSLDGREAGELFF. In DNA, the CDR3 is TGCGCCAGCAGCTTGGATGGCAGGGAAGCCGGGGAGCTGTTTTTT. The rearrangement links TRBV5-1 to TRBJ2-2; tentatively, D is TRBD1 (5 bases). The CDR3 extends over 15 amino acids. From germline, CDR1 is SGHRS and CDR2 YFSETQ. Trimming stripped 0 bases from V and 6 bases from J, with 12 bases between. The variable domain in full, with the rest retrieved from reference TRBV5-1 and TRBJ2-2, is KAGVTQTPRYLIKTRGQQVTLSCSPISGHRSVSWYQQTPGQGLQFLFEYFSETQRNKGNFPGRFSGRQFSNSRSEMNVSTLELGDSALYLCASSLDGREAGELFFGEGSRLTVL.

This chain joins TRBV14 and TRBJ2-3, with unresolved D. The CDR3 has 15 residues. The ends were cut back, 0 bases at V and 0 bases at J, with 7 bases in the middle. CDR1 and CDR2 from the germline V gene are SGHDN and FVKESK. The CDR3 region is CASSQDSYSTDTQYF. CDR3 DNA: TGTGCCAGCAGCCAAGATAGCTATAGCACAGATACGCAGTATTTT.

In nucleotides, the CDR3 is TGTGCCAGCAGCCTTGGGGGGGGAGGAAGCTTATGGACCCAGTACTTC. Translating gives CASSLGGGGSLWTQYF. The V call is TRBV11-2, the J call TRBJ2-5; 7 bases align to TRBD2. This CDR3 region has 16 residues. V was clipped by 5 bases and J by 7 bases; unmatched bases: 16. Germline assignment: CDR1 SGHAT and CDR2 FQNNGV.